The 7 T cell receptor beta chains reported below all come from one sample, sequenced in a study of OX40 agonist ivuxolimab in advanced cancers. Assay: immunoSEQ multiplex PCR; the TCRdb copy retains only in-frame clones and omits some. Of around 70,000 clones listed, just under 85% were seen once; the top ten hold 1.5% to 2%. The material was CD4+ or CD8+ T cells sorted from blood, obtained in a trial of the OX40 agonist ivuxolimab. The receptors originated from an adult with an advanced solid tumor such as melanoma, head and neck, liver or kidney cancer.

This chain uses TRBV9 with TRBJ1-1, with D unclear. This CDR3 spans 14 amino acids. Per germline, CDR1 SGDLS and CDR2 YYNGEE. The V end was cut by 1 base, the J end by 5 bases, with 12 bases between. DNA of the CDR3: TGTGCCAGCAGCGTAACTATGGTCGGAACTGAAGCTTTCTTT. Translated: CASSVTMVGTEAFF.

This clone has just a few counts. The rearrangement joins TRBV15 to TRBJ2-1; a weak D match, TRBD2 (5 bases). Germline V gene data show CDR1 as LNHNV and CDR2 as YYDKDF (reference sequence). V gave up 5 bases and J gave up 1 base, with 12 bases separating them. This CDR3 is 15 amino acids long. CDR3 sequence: CATSENGDSYNEQFF. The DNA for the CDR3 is TGTGCCACCAGCGAGAACGGGGATTCCTACAATGAGCAGTTCTTC.

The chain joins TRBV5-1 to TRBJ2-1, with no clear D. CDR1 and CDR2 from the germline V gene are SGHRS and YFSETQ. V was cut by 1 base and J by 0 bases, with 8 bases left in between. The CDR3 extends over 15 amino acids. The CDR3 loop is CASSLRRTSYNEQFF. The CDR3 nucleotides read TGCGCCAGCAGCTTGAGGCGTACCTCCTACAATGAGCAGTTCTTC.

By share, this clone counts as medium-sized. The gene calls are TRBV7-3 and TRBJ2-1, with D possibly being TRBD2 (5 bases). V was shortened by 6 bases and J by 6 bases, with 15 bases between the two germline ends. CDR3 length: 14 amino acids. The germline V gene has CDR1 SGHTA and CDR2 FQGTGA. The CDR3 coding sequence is TGTGCCAGCAGACCCAATAGGGCGGGCAATGAGCAGTTCTTC. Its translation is CASRPNRAGNEQFF.

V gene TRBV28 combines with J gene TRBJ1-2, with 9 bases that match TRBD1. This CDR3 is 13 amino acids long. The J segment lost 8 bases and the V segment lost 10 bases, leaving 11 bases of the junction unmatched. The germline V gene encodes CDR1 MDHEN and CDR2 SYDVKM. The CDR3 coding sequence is TGTGCCACCTTACAGGGGGCGCGTGGCGGCTACACCTTC. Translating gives CATLQGARGGYTF.

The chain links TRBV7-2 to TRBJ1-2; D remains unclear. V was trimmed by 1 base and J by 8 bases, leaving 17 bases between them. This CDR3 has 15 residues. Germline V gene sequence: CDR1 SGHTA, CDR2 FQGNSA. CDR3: CASSLVVSGVAGYTF. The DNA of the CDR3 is TGTGCCAGCAGCTTAGTAGTTTCGGGTGTAGCGGGCTACACCTTC.

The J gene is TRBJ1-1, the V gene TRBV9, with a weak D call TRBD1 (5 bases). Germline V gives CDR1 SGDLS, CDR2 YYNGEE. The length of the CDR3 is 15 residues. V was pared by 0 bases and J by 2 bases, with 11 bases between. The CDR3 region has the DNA TGTGCCAGCAGCGTAGAGGGCAGGGAAAACACTGAAGCTTTCTTT. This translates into CASSVEGRENTEAFF.